A single sample gave rise to the 14 T cell receptor beta chains below, sequenced in a study of T cell responses to AZD1222 COVID-19 vaccine. Assay: immunoSEQ multiplex PCR; the TCRdb copy retains only in-frame clones and omits some. The sample consists of about 130,000 clones, around 90% of them appearing once. The specimen was peripheral blood, collected on day 0 of AZD1222 vaccination. These receptors all come from an adult in good health.

The CDR3: CASSFFSSGMNQPQHF. In DNA form, the CDR3 reads TGTGCCAGCAGCTTCTTCTCTTCAGGGATGAATCAGCCCCAGCATTTT. The rearrangement links TRBV7-8 to TRBJ1-5; possible D gene TRBD1, 5 bases. With 3 bases removed from V and 4 bases from J, the gap between germline ends came to 16 bases. The germline V gene encodes CDR1 SGHVS and CDR2 FQNEAQ. CDR3 length: 16 amino acids.

Written as DNA, the CDR3 is TGTGCCAGCAGCTTAGAGGGGAACCTCTACGAGCAGTACTTC. Translating gives CASSLEGNLYEQYF. This rearrangement joins TRBV6-5 to TRBJ2-7; D may be TRBD1 or TRBD2 (5 bases each). Trimming removed 6 bases from V and 3 bases from J, with 15 bases in between. The V gene's germline CDR1 is MNHEY and CDR2 SVGAGI. This CDR3 has 14 residues.

The V and J genes are TRBV4-3 and TRBJ2-7; 8 positions agree with TRBD1. The germline gives CDR1 LGHNA, CDR2 YSLEER. Unmatched junction bases numbered 6, after V lost 8 bases and J lost 0 bases. This CDR3 has 14 residues. This CDR3 reads CASGRTGYSYEQYF. CDR3 DNA sequence: TGCGCCAGCGGTAGGACAGGGTACTCCTACGAGCAGTACTTC.

The gene calls are TRBV5-5 and TRBJ1-1; D possibly corresponds to TRBD1 (5 bases). V lost 0 bases and J 4 bases, leaving 7 bases between the germline ends. There are 13 residues in the CDR3. Germline V gives CDR1 SGHKS, CDR2 YYEKEE (reference sequence). The CDR3 protein is CASSLGGSTEAFF. The CDR3 DNA reads TGTGCCAGCAGCTTGGGGGGGTCCACTGAAGCTTTCTTT.

V and J are TRBV5-4 and TRBJ1-1; 10 nucleotides match TRBD1. V shed 3 bases, J shed 5 bases, and the junction held 4 bases outside the gene matches. The germline V gene encodes CDR1 SGHNT and CDR2 YYREEE (reference sequence). This CDR3 is built from 14 residues. As DNA, the CDR3 is TGTGCCAGCAGCTATGGACAGGGGGAAACTGAAGCTTTCTTT. Its translation: CASSYGQGETEAFF.

This clone was detected a few times. The chain employs TRBV5-4 and TRBJ1-1; D remains ambiguous. In germline, CDR1 is SGHNT, CDR2 YYREEE (reference sequence). Trimming stripped 2 bases from V and 4 bases from J, with 6 bases between. This CDR3 contains 12 residues. CDR3 coding DNA: TGTGCCAGCAGCTTTTCGTTCACTGAAGCTTTCTTT. Translation: CASSFSFTEAFF.

The J gene is TRBJ1-1, the V gene TRBV19; no reliable D call. The CDR3 spans 14 residues. Trimming left V 1 base short and J 0 bases short, with 6 bases between. From germline, CDR1 is LNHDA and CDR2 SQIVND (reference sequence). CDR3 sequence (DNA): TGTGCCAGTAGTATAGGCATTCTGAACACTGAAGCTTTCTTT. It translates to CASSIGILNTEAFF.

This chain joins TRBV2 and TRBJ1-6; 8 bases match TRBD1. Per germline, CDR1 SNHLY and CDR2 FYNNEI. This CDR3 comprises 17 residues. The J segment lost 0 bases and the V segment lost 8 bases, leaving 9 bases of the junction unmatched. In DNA form, the CDR3 reads TGTGCCAGCCAGGGGGGGACAGGAAGCTCCTATAATTCACCCCTCCACTTT. Encoded protein: CASQGGTGSSYNSPLHF.

The rearrangement uses TRBV5-6 and TRBJ1-2; possible D gene TRBD1, 5 bases. Germline CDR1 SGHDT, CDR2 YYEEEE. The length of the CDR3 is 16 residues. Trimming left V 4 bases short and J 4 bases short, with 20 bases between. The CDR3 DNA reads as TGTGCCAGCAGCCCCCCCGCGACAGAGGAGAGCTATGGCTACACCTTC. Encoded protein: CASSPPATEESYGYTF.

This clone was counted a few times. The rearrangement joins TRBV10-3 to TRBJ1-6, with TRBD1 matching 7 bases. Germline V lookup: CDR1 ENHRY, CDR2 SYGVKD. With 0 bases clipped from V and 10 bases from J, the junction kept 3 bases outside the gene matches. This CDR3 is 14 amino acids long. CDR3 residues: CAISESGTDSPLHF. CDR3 bases: TGTGCCATCAGTGAGTCGGGGACAGACTCACCCCTCCACTTT.

This sequence joins TRBV6-5 and TRBJ2-1, with D maybe TRBD2 (5 bases). V lost 4 bases to trimming and J lost 16 bases, with 17 bases between them. The CDR3 runs to 12 residues. Germline V gene sequence: CDR1 MNHEY, CDR2 SVGAGI. The CDR3 DNA follows: TGTGCCAGCAGTTTCCCGGGAAGCCCTCACTTCTTC. Translating it yields CASSFPGSPHFF.

The V gene is TRBV18, the J gene TRBJ1-3; D is unresolved. The V end lost 3 bases, the J end lost 0 bases, and 12 bases lay between the germline ends. Germline values: CDR1 KGHSH, CDR2 LQKENI. The CDR3 spans 16 residues. In DNA form, the CDR3 reads TGTGCCAGCTCACCGACTCCGGACCCCTCTGGAAACACCATATATTTT. Translating gives CASSPTPDPSGNTIYF. Filled out from reference TRBV18 and TRBJ1-3, the complete variable domain reads NAGVMQNPRHLVRRRGQEARLRCSPMKGHSHVYWYRQLPEEGLKFMVYLQKENIIDESGMPKERFSAEFPKEGPSILRIQQVVRGDSAAYFCASSPTPDPSGNTIYFGEGSWLTVV.

In DNA form, the CDR3 reads TGTGCCAGGGGGACAGTGGGCTACGAGCAGTACTTC. Translating it yields CARGTVGYEQYF. The V and J genes are TRBV2 and TRBJ2-7; 7 bases agree with TRBD1. Germline values: CDR1 SNHLY, CDR2 FYNNEI. This CDR3 is built from 12 residues. The ends lost 9 bases at V and 3 bases at J; junction bases unmatched: 5. Filled out from reference TRBV2 and TRBJ2-7, the complete variable domain reads EPEVTQTPSHQVTQMGQEVILRCVPISNHLYFYWYRQILGQKVEFLVSFYNNEISEKSEIFDDQFSVERPDGSNFTLKIRSTKLEDSAMYFCARGTVGYEQYFGPGTRLTVT.

This clone was picked up a small number of times. The chain combines TRBV3-1 (or the pseudogene TRBV3-2) with TRBJ2-1; D perhaps matches TRBD2 (5 bases). CDR3 length: 12 residues. The V end was cut by 3 bases, the J end by 15 bases, with 15 bases between. Germline CDR1 reads LGHDT; CDR2 reads YNNKEL (reference sequence). The CDR3 nucleotides read TGTGCCAGCAGCCAGAGGGCTAGTCCGAGGTTCTTC. This gives the protein CASSQRASPRFF.